The next 24 T cell receptor beta chains were all read from a single sample in a study of OX40 agonist ivuxolimab in advanced cancers. Measured with immunoSEQ multiplex PCR; TCRdb has only the in-frame clones, and not every one. The profile shows roughly 100,000 clones, about nine tenths of them singletons. The sample was CD4+ or CD8+ T cells sorted from blood, taken in a trial of the OX40 agonist ivuxolimab. The receptors here all came from an adult with an advanced solid tumor such as melanoma, head and neck, liver or kidney cancer.

This clone was counted once. V gene TRBV9 combines with J gene TRBJ1-6; D call uncertain. Germline V gene sequence: CDR1 SGDLS, CDR2 YYNGEE. The CDR3 covers 14 residues. Deletions cut 3 bases from V and 3 bases from J, with 7 bases between. The CDR3 nucleotides read TGTGCCAGCAGCGAGATGAGCTATAATTCACCCCTCCACTTT. Its protein product is CASSEMSYNSPLHF.

In this sample, this clone turned up once. This chain links TRBV20-1 with TRBJ2-1; D is undetermined. V lost 3 bases and J 9 bases, leaving 6 bases between the germline ends. Looked up from germline, CDR1 is DFQATT and CDR2 is SNEGSKA (reference sequence). CDR3 size: 10 residues. In DNA form, the CDR3 reads TGCAGTGCTAGGGTCGGTGAGCAGTTCTTC. Translation gives CSARVGEQFF.

This chain joins TRBV20-1 and TRBJ2-1; D is ambiguous. Per germline, CDR1 DFQATT and CDR2 SNEGSKA (reference sequence). Between the trimmed V and J ends, which lost 1 base and 5 bases, there was a span of 3 bases. The CDR3 is 11 amino acids. The CDR3 sequence: CSARVHNEQFF. The CDR3 bases are TGCAGTGCTAGAGTGCACAATGAGCAGTTCTTC.

V and J are TRBV29-1 and TRBJ1-1, with TRBD1 matching over 7 bases. The CDR3 totals 13 residues. With V trimmed by 5 bases and J by 7 bases, 10 bases remained unmatched. CDR1 is SQVTM, CDR2 ANQGSEA, per germline. CDR3 sequence reads: CSVPGQATLEAFF. CDR3 in DNA: TGCAGCGTTCCCGGACAGGCAACACTTGAAGCTTTCTTT.

The chain carries TRBV6-5 and TRBJ2-2; 12 bases match TRBD2. This CDR3 has 16 amino acids. V shed 2 bases, J shed 5 bases, and the junction held 3 bases outside the gene matches. Germline V gene lookup returns CDR1 MNHEY and CDR2 SVGAGI. In DNA, the CDR3 is TGTGCCAGCAGTTACGCTAGCGGGGGGGTAACCGGGGAGCTGTTTTTT. Translation gives CASSYASGGVTGELFF.

This rearrangement joins TRBV7-2 to TRBJ1-4, with D uncertain. Trimming pared 5 bases from V and 8 bases from J, leaving 15 bases between. This CDR3 contains 14 residues. From germline, CDR1 is SGHTA and CDR2 FQGNSA. The CDR3: CASSTRHSGEKLFF. CDR3 DNA: TGTGCCAGCAGCACTCGGCACAGTGGAGAAAAACTGTTTTTT.

Worth noting for this clone: One junction end disagrees with the germline gene, perhaps due to a read error. The V call is TRBV5-1, the J call TRBJ2-2; unclear D gene. Germline V CDR1 and CDR2: SGHRS, YFSETQ. The CDR3 extends over 14 amino acids. The CDR3 nucleotides are TGTGCCAGCAGCAGCACCGGGCCCAGCCGGGAGCTGTTTTTT. Protein: CASSSTGPSRELFF. The full variable domain, its missing parts supplied by reference TRBV5-1 and TRBJ2-2, is KAGVTQTPRYLIKTRGQQVTLSCSPISGHRSVSWYQQTPGQGLQFLFEYFSETQRNKGNFPGRFSGRQFSNSRSEMNVSTLELGDSALYLCASSSTGPSRELFFGEGSRLTVL.

The chain combines TRBV28 with TRBJ2-4; D may match TRBD1 or TRBD2 (5 bases each). Germline assignment: CDR1 MDHEN and CDR2 SYDVKM. The CDR3 sequence is 14 residues long. V was clipped by 5 bases and J by 7 bases, with 15 bases between them. This chain's CDR3 is CASSPHMGRNIQYF. The CDR3 DNA reads as TGTGCCAGCAGTCCCCATATGGGACGGAACATTCAGTACTTC.

This chain connects TRBV5-1 to TRBJ1-4; 7 bases agree with TRBD1. The J segment lost 6 bases and the V segment lost 6 bases, leaving 11 bases of the junction unmatched. The CDR3 is 15 amino acids. Germline V gives CDR1 SGHRS, CDR2 YFSETQ. The CDR3 reads CASTFNRGGDEKLFF. In nucleotides, the CDR3 is TGCGCCAGCACTTTTAACAGGGGTGGGGATGAAAAACTGTTTTTT.

This chain links TRBV6-1 with TRBJ2-7; 10 nucleotides align to TRBD1. The CDR3 sequence is 15 residues long. J gave up 6 bases and V 5 bases, and 10 bases lay outside the gene matches. Germline V CDR1 and CDR2: MNHNS, SASEGT. CDR3 nucleotide sequence: TGTGCCAGCAGTTTCCGGACAGGGGGTTTTTCCGAGCAGTACTTC. Protein sequence: CASSFRTGGFSEQYF.

For this clone: The same CDR3 arises from other DNA sequences in this sample as well. The chain uses TRBV12-5 and TRBJ2-3; no clear D gene. The CDR3 is made up of 15 amino acids. V lost 3 bases and J lost 0, with 10 bases in between. Germline values: CDR1 LGHNT, CDR2 FRNRAP. In DNA, the CDR3 is TGTGCTAGTGGTTTTGACGGCTCTAGCACAGATACGCAGTATTTT. Translated, it gives CASGFDGSSTDTQYF.

The rearrangement joins TRBV5-5 to TRBJ2-7; 8 nucleotides align to TRBD1. J gave up 1 base and V 6 bases, and 6 bases lay outside the gene matches. Germline-derived CDR1 and CDR2 are SGHKS and YYEKEE (reference sequence). There are 14 residues in the CDR3. CDR3 sequence reads: CASTRGQGSYEQYF. The CDR3, as DNA: TGTGCCAGCACCCGAGGACAGGGATCCTACGAGCAGTACTTC.

V and J are TRBV28 and TRBJ1-4; 8 bases align to TRBD1. V was pared by 6 bases and J by 5 bases, with 5 bases of the junction left unmatched. The germline V gene encodes CDR1 MDHEN and CDR2 SYDVKM. The CDR3 covers 14 residues. The CDR3 here is CASRSGQDNEKLFF. The CDR3 DNA is TGTGCCAGCAGATCGGGACAGGACAATGAAAAACTGTTTTTT.

The rearrangement joins TRBV7-2 to TRBJ2-3; weak D call: TRBD1 (5 bases). Germline CDR1 and CDR2: SGHTA and FQGNSA. This CDR3 is built from 13 residues. V lost 4 bases and J 7 bases, leaving 12 bases between the germline ends. CDR3 nucleotides: TGTGCCAGCAGCTCCCGACAGTTTAATACGCAGTATTTT. Its protein is CASSSRQFNTQYF.

This sequence joins TRBV5-5 and TRBJ2-2; TRBD1 aligns across 7 bases. This CDR3 has 16 amino acids. V lost 4 bases and J lost 5; bases outside the gene matches: 11. From germline, CDR1 is SGHKS and CDR2 YYEKEE (reference sequence). The CDR3 DNA follows: TGTGCCAGCAGCCAAAAGCCAGGGGGAAGTACCGGGGAGCTGTTTTTT. Protein: CASSQKPGGSTGELFF.

This chain joins TRBV5-5 and TRBJ1-6, with 7 nucleotides matching TRBD1. CDR3 size: 15 residues. V shed 7 bases and J 0 bases; nucleotides not matched to a gene: 4. Per germline, CDR1 SGHKS and CDR2 YYEKEE (reference sequence). CDR3 protein: CASFRDSSYNSPLHF. In DNA form, the CDR3 reads TGTGCCAGCTTCAGGGACAGCTCCTATAATTCACCCCTCCACTTT.

The chain recombines TRBV6-6 with TRBJ1-6, with D perhaps TRBD1 (5 bases). The CDR3 consists of 16 residues. The germline CDR1 and CDR2 sequences are MNHNY and SVGAGI (reference sequence). The germline V and J ends were trimmed by 1 base and 6 bases, with 13 bases remaining between them. CDR3: CASSYYGGSGNSPLHF. CDR3 nucleotides: TGTGCCAGCAGTTACTACGGGGGATCTGGTAATTCACCCCTCCACTTT.

This chain joins TRBV6-6 and TRBJ2-1, with D possibly matching TRBD1 (5 bases). The CDR3 runs to 16 residues. Germline CDR1 and CDR2: MNHNY and SVGAGI (reference sequence). V lost 6 bases and J 10 bases, leaving 25 bases between the germline ends. CDR3 in amino acids: CASSRRNEDTAGEQFF. DNA of the CDR3: TGTGCCAGCAGCCGCCGAAATGAGGACACGGCTGGAGAGCAGTTCTTC.

This chain links TRBV7-2 with TRBJ2-7; no definite D call. The germline V gene has CDR1 SGHTA and CDR2 FQGNSA. This CDR3 is built from 14 residues. The V and J ends lost 1 base and 4 bases respectively, with 11 bases between them. The CDR3 here is CASSLEGRRYEQYF. The CDR3 bases are TGTGCCAGCAGCTTAGAGGGCCGGAGATACGAGCAGTACTTC.

The rearrangement joins TRBV28 to TRBJ2-7; weak D call: TRBD1 (6 bases). This CDR3 spans 12 amino acids. From germline, CDR1 is MDHEN and CDR2 SYDVKM. V was shortened by 6 bases and J by 4 bases, with 10 bases between the two germline ends. The CDR3, as DNA: TGTGCCAGCAGGGAACAGGGTTACGAGCAGTACTTC. This translates into CASREQGYEQYF. Using reference TRBV28 and TRBJ2-7 for the parts outside the CDR3, the full variable domain is DVKVTQSSRYLVKRTGEKVFLECVQDMDHENMFWYRQDPGLGLRLIYFSYDVKMKEKGDIPEGYSVSREKKERFSLILESASTNQTSMYLCASREQGYEQYFGPGTRLTVT.

The chain carries TRBV11-2 and TRBJ1-4; 8 positions match TRBD1. Looked up from germline, CDR1 is SGHAT and CDR2 is FQNNGV. The CDR3 is 15 amino acids. The junction had 9 bases not matched to a gene; V was cut back by 5 bases and J by 7 bases. CDR3 sequence (DNA): TGTGCCAGCAGCCCGAGGACACAGGGGGGTGAAAAACTGTTTTTT. Its translation: CASSPRTQGGEKLFF.

This chain links TRBV7-2 with TRBJ2-7; TRBD2 aligns across 7 bases. V was clipped by 5 bases and J by 7 bases; unmatched bases: 8. Per the germline V gene, CDR1 is SGHTA and CDR2 is FQGNSA. There are 13 residues in the CDR3. For the CDR3, the DNA is TGTGCCAGCAGCCCTGGGGGGGGAGAAGAGCAGTACTTC. This codes for CASSPGGGEEQYF.

CDR3 DNA sequence: TGTGCCAGCAGTAGGACCCAGGGAGACTATGGCTACACCTTC. Protein sequence: CASSRTQGDYGYTF. V is TRBV28 and J is TRBJ1-2; a possible D gene is TRBD1 (5 bases). The CDR3 has 14 amino acids. Trimming left V 5 bases short and J 3 bases short, with 13 bases between. Germline V CDR1 and CDR2: MDHEN, SYDVKM.

J is TRBJ2-3 and V is TRBV28; D call uncertain. CDR1 MDHEN and CDR2 SYDVKM come from the germline V gene. This CDR3 region has 16 residues. The V gene lost 5 bases and the J gene lost 0 bases, with 15 bases spanning the gap. CDR3 nucleotide sequence: TGTGCCAGCAGTCCTTGGCACTCCGGGAGCACAGATACGCAGTATTTT. Translating it yields CASSPWHSGSTDTQYF.